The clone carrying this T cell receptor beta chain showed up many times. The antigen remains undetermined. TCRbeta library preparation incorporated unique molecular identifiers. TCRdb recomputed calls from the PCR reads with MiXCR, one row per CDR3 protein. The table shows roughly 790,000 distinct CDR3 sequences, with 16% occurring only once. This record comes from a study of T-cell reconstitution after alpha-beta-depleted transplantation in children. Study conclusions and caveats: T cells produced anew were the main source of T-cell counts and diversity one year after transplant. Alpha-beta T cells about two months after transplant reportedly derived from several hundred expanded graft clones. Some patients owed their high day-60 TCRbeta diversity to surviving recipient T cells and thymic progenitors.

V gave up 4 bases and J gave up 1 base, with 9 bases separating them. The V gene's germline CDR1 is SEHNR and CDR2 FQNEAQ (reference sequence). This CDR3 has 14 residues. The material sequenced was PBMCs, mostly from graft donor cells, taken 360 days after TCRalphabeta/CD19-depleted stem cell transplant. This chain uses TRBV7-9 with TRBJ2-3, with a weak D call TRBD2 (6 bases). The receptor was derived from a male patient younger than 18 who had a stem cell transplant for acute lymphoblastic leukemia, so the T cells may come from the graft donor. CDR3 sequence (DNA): TGTGCCAGCAGCTACGGGACTCGCACAGATACGCAGTATTTT. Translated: CASSYGTRTDTQYF.